One sample yielded the 26 T cell receptor beta chains listed below, sequenced in a study of naive and memory T cell subsets. Noted treatment: skin biopsy from PPD injection site in Mantoux-positive individual. An oligonucleotide containing a UMI was ligated to the 3' end of TCR cDNA. The SP2 primer and nested alpha and beta constant region primers amplified ligated cDNA in four rounds. TCRdb re-called the UMI-ligation and nested PCR reads through MiXCR, storing one row per CDR3 protein. The sample lists fewer than 35,000 distinct CDR3 sequences; about 6.9% were seen once. Source: skin, taken from a tuberculin skin test site. These receptors all stem from an adult in good health.

This clonotype was detected only a few times. This chain links TRBV10-3 with TRBJ1-1, with D hard to call. Looked up from germline, CDR1 is ENHRY and CDR2 is SYGVKD. The CDR3 has 12 residues. Deletions cut 4 bases from V and 1 base from J, with 4 bases between. CDR3 nucleotide sequence: TGTGCCATCAGTGGGGGGAACACTGAAGCTTTCTTT. Translating it yields CAISGGNTEAFF.

There are many counts of this clonotype. The chain joins TRBV29-1 to TRBJ1-2; possible D gene TRBD1, 6 bases. This CDR3 is built from 17 residues. V shed 3 bases and J shed 13 bases, with 33 bases lying between them. Germline lookup yields CDR1 SQVTM and CDR2 ANQGSEA. This CDR3 reads CSVETPAGFGTQGLITF. The CDR3 DNA reads TGCAGCGTTGAGACCCCCGCCGGATTCGGCACCCAGGGGCTAATCACCTTC.

This clonotype was observed many times. The gene calls are TRBV12-3 or TRBV12-4 and TRBJ2-4; tentatively, D is TRBD2 (5 bases). The CDR3 contains 14 residues. V lost 6 bases and J 0 bases, leaving 9 bases between the germline ends. The CDR3 here is CASSTEGAKNIQYF. The CDR3 nucleotides are TGTGCCAGCAGCACCGAGGGAGCCAAAAACATTCAGTACTTC.

This clonotype occurred a few times. The chain recombines TRBV27 with TRBJ2-3; perhaps TRBD2 as D (6 bases). V was trimmed by 1 base and J by 2 bases, leaving 13 bases between them. Germline loops: CDR1 MNHEY, CDR2 SMNVEV (reference sequence). CDR3 size: 16 residues. The chain's CDR3 is CASSLFAGPNTDTQYF. CDR3 DNA: TGTGCCAGCAGTTTATTTGCGGGGCCAAACACAGATACGCAGTATTTT.

This clonotype was found many times. The rearrangement links TRBV20-1 to TRBJ1-1; no firm D call. Germline CDR1 reads DFQATT; CDR2 reads SNEGSKA (reference sequence). The CDR3 runs 12 residues. V was trimmed by 3 bases and J by 5 bases, leaving 10 bases between them. The CDR3 spells CSARPAGTEAFF. In DNA form, the CDR3 reads TGCAGTGCTAGGCCGGCGGGGACTGAAGCTTTCTTT.

This clonotype was detected ten times or more. The chain carries TRBV29-1 and TRBJ1-2, with D hard to call. The germline V gene encodes CDR1 SQVTM and CDR2 ANQGSEA. V lost 7 bases, J lost 2 bases, and 11 bases lay in between. CDR3 length equals 12 residues. The CDR3 nucleotides are TGCAGCGCCCGATCCGAAAACTATGGCTACACCTTC. Translated, it gives CSARSENYGYTF.

The chain links TRBV7-2 to TRBJ1-2, with 7 bases matching TRBD1. From germline, CDR1 is SGHTA and CDR2 FQGNSA. J gave up 1 base and V 5 bases, and 16 bases lay outside the gene matches. The CDR3 spans 18 residues. The CDR3 DNA reads as TGTGCCAGCAGCCTACGGAAACCGGGACAGTCCTTTAACTATGGCTACACCTTC. Translating gives CASSLRKPGQSFNYGYTF.

This clonotype came up many times. V gene TRBV20-1 combines with J gene TRBJ2-3; either TRBD1 or TRBD2 may supply D (5 bases each). Trimming shortened V by 3 bases and J by 0 bases, and 13 bases separated the two germline ends. Germline V gene sequence: CDR1 DFQATT, CDR2 SNEGSKA (reference sequence). The CDR3 contains 15 residues. The CDR3 loop reads CSASVRDVSTDTQYF. The CDR3, as DNA: TGCAGTGCTAGTGTTAGGGACGTGAGCACAGATACGCAGTATTTT.

Relative to its sample, this clonotype is medium-sized. This rearrangement joins TRBV2 to TRBJ2-7, with D perhaps assigned TRBD1 or TRBD2 (5 bases each). This CDR3 has 12 residues. Germline V CDR1 and CDR2: SNHLY, FYNNEI. Trimming removed 4 bases from V and 5 bases from J, with 9 bases in between. The CDR3 loop is CASSGGSDEQYF. The CDR3 DNA follows: TGTGCCAGCAGTGGGGGGTCCGACGAGCAGTACTTC.

This clonotype was recorded at least ten times. The genes are TRBV9 and TRBJ2-7; perhaps TRBD1 as D (5 bases). This CDR3 has 15 amino acids. The germline CDR1 and CDR2 sequences are SGDLS and YYNGEE. The V end lost 4 bases, the J end lost 6 bases, and 20 bases lay between the germline ends. CDR3 in amino acids: CASSTHLPQGAEQYF. Here the CDR3 DNA reads TGTGCCAGCAGCACACATTTACCGCAGGGTGCCGAGCAGTACTTC.

There are many counts of this clonotype. This rearrangement joins TRBV20-1 to TRBJ2-5, with 9 bases matching TRBD2. There are 16 residues in the CDR3. The trim removed 0 bases at V and 4 bases at J, leaving 9 bases unmatched. CDR1 is DFQATT and CDR2 is SNEGSKA in the germline V gene (reference sequence). The CDR3 loop is CSARDLAGHLLETQYF. In DNA form, the CDR3 reads TGCAGTGCTAGAGATCTAGCGGGGCATTTACTAGAGACCCAGTACTTC.

This clonotype was observed a handful of times. This chain links TRBV19 with TRBJ2-2; 7 bases line up with TRBD1. Germline CDR1 is LNHDA and CDR2 is SQIVND (reference sequence). V gave up 3 bases and J gave up 0 bases; unmatched junction bases: 1. This CDR3 comprises 15 residues. CDR3: CASSMGQSNTGELFF. The CDR3 DNA is TGTGCCAGTAGTATGGGACAGTCGAACACCGGGGAGCTGTTTTTT.

The rearrangement joins TRBV21-1 to TRBJ1-3. TRBV21-1 is marked as a pseudogene. The CDR3 is 17 amino acids. Here the CDR3 reads CASSKAVSQRTENTIYF. DNA of the CDR3: TGTGCCAGCAGCAAAGCTGTATCCCAACGGACTGAAAACACCATATATTTT.

This clonotype appeared many times. This sequence joins TRBV10-2 and TRBJ2-1; D may match TRBD1 or TRBD2 (5 bases each). Trimming took off 6 bases at V and 3 bases at J, with 12 bases between the two ends. The germline V gene has CDR1 WSHSY and CDR2 SAAADI. CDR3 length: 14 amino acids. The CDR3, as DNA: TGCGCCAGCAGATTTGAGGGGAGCTACAATGAGCAGTTCTTC. The encoded protein is CASRFEGSYNEQFF.

This clonotype was seen many times. The chain combines TRBV5-4 with TRBJ2-1; D is perhaps TRBD2 (6 bases). This CDR3 has 14 amino acids. The V end was cut by 2 bases, the J end by 6 bases, with 12 bases between. CDR1 and CDR2 (germline): SGHNT, YYREEE (reference sequence). The CDR3: CASSLLEGSNEQFF. CDR3 DNA: TGTGCCAGCAGCTTATTGGAGGGAAGCAATGAGCAGTTCTTC.

This chain joins TRBV5-8 and TRBJ1-1; tentative D call: TRBD1 (6 bases). Germline V gene lookup returns CDR1 SGHTS and CDR2 YDEGEE. The V end was cut by 2 bases, the J end by 4 bases, with 12 bases between. The CDR3 length is 14 residues. The CDR3 protein is CASSFWGAGTEAFF. The CDR3 DNA sequence: TGTGCCAGCAGCTTTTGGGGGGCAGGCACTGAAGCTTTCTTT.

This clonotype was found many times. The rearrangement links TRBV3-1 to TRBJ1-2; a possible D gene is TRBD1 (5 bases). CDR1 and CDR2 from the germline V gene are LGHDT and YNNKEL (reference sequence). The CDR3 is 17 residues long. Trimming pared 0 bases from V and 6 bases from J, leaving 20 bases between. CDR3 nucleotide sequence: TGTGCCAGCAGCCAAGACGGAGGCGGACACCTCGCGCATGGCTACACCTTC. Protein sequence: CASSQDGGGHLAHGYTF.

The chain has TRBV7-9 and TRBJ2-3; no reliable D call. The V gene lost 1 base and the J gene lost 2 bases, with 10 bases spanning the gap. Germline V gene sequence: CDR1 SEHNR, CDR2 FQNEAQ (reference sequence). This CDR3 spans 15 amino acids. CDR3 sequence reads: CASSLVGVFTDTQYF. The CDR3 bases are TGTGCCAGCAGCTTAGTAGGCGTTTTCACAGATACGCAGTATTTT.

This clonotype was detected a few times. The chain has TRBV18 and TRBJ2-1; D uncertain. This CDR3 is 16 amino acids long. V lost 4 bases and J 0 bases, leaving 13 bases between the germline ends. Germline CDR1 is KGHSH and CDR2 is LQKENI. The CDR3 spells CASSRVTAISYNEQFF. In nucleotides, the CDR3 is TGTGCCAGCTCACGGGTTACAGCTATCTCCTACAATGAGCAGTTCTTC. Combining the CDR3 with reference TRBV18 and TRBJ2-1 gives the whole variable domain NAGVMQNPRHLVRRRGQEARLRCSPMKGHSHVYWYRQLPEEGLKFMVYLQKENIIDESGMPKERFSAEFPKEGPSILRIQQVVRGDSAAYFCASSRVTAISYNEQFFGPGTRLTVL.

By its share, this clonotype is medium-sized. This chain links TRBV14 with TRBJ2-2; 8 bases map to TRBD1. The CDR3 sequence is 18 residues long. The trim removed 1 base at V and 2 bases at J, leaving 9 bases unmatched. The germline V gene encodes CDR1 SGHDN and CDR2 FVKESK. The DNA of the CDR3 is TGTGCCAGCAGCCAAGCGTTACGACAGGGGCTAAACACCGGGGAGCTGTTTTTT. It encodes CASSQALRQGLNTGELFF. Full variable domain (rest looked up from reference TRBV14 and TRBJ2-2): EAGVTQFPSHSVIEKGQTVTLRCDPISGHDNLYWYRRVMGKEIKFLLHFVKESKQDESGMPNNRFLAERTGGTYSTLKVQPAELEDSGVYFCASSQALRQGLNTGELFFGEGSRLTVL.

This clonotype appeared a few times. V usage is TRBV29-1 and J usage is TRBJ1-2, with TRBD1 as a possible D gene (6 bases). The CDR3 has 14 amino acids. V gave up 4 bases and J gave up 8 bases, with 20 bases separating them. Germline V gives CDR1 SQVTM, CDR2 ANQGSEA. CDR3 loop: CSVALTGIGRGYTF. The CDR3 DNA follows: TGCAGCGTTGCCTTGACAGGAATAGGCCGCGGCTACACCTTC.

This clonotype was seen only a few times. The chain is built from TRBV2 and TRBJ1-1; D unclear. The CDR3 contains 14 residues. The germline gives CDR1 SNHLY, CDR2 FYNNEI. V lost 1 base and J 0 bases, leaving 6 bases between the germline ends. The CDR3 loop reads CASSEEHLNTEAFF. CDR3 in DNA: TGTGCCAGCAGTGAAGAACACCTGAACACTGAAGCTTTCTTT.

This clonotype was picked up a small number of times. This chain's CDR3 is CASSSPPGNIQYF. In DNA, the CDR3 is TGTGCCAGCAGCTCTCCGCCGGGAAACATTCAGTACTTC. V usage is TRBV11-2 and J usage is TRBJ2-4, with unresolved D. Germline-derived CDR1 and CDR2 are SGHAT and FQNNGV. The V end lost 4 bases, the J end lost 6 bases, and 10 bases lay between the germline ends. CDR3 length: 13 residues.

This clonotype was detected ten times or more. The chain carries TRBV7-2 and TRBJ2-7; the D gene is possibly TRBD2 (7 bases). V lost 5 bases to trimming and J lost 2 bases, with 13 bases between them. CDR1 and CDR2 (germline): SGHTA, FQGNSA. The CDR3 length is 14 residues. The CDR3 is CASSKGGSPYEQYF. In DNA, the CDR3 is TGTGCCAGCAGCAAGGGGGGGAGCCCCTACGAGCAGTACTTC.

This clonotype showed up just once. Here the CDR3 DNA reads TGTGCCAGCAGCCGAGAGTACCACCACGATAGGGAGACCCAGTACTTC. Encoded protein: CASSREYHHDRETQYF. The rearrangement uses TRBV4-2 and TRBJ2-5; no clear D gene. The V end lost 4 bases, the J end lost 5 bases, and 20 bases lay between the germline ends. The CDR3 runs 16 residues. Germline CDR1 LGHNA, CDR2 YNFKEQ.

This clonotype was recorded many times. The chain carries TRBV19 and TRBJ2-3, with TRBD1 matching 8 bases. From germline, CDR1 is LNHDA and CDR2 SQIVND (reference sequence). The CDR3 is 13 amino acids. Trimming removed 8 bases from V and 2 bases from J; junction bases left unmatched: 3. The CDR3 DNA reads as TGTGCCAGTGGGGACAGGTTCACAGATACGCAGTATTTT. Amino acids: CASGDRFTDTQYF.